This TCR beta chain was sequenced for a study of blood T cells in healthy people across ages. This clonotype was counted a few times. A sample-barcoded 5' primer and a J-beta primer mix were used in a second PCR of roughly 6 to 11 cycles. A 12-random-nucleotide template-switch adaptor tagged each cDNA molecule. MiXCR was run by TCRdb on the 5' RACE reads, yielding one entry per CDR3 protein. The table has about 700,000 distinct CDR3 sequences, about 30% seen once. Specimen: blood. The receptor was derived from a woman of 80 years or more in good health.

CDR3 coding DNA: TGCAGCGTTGATAAGGGCGATGAGCAGTTCTTC. Translated, it gives CSVDKGDEQFF. This chain uses TRBV29-1 with TRBJ2-1; D is undetermined. The germline CDR1 and CDR2 sequences are SQVTM and ANQGSEA. The CDR3 spans 11 residues. V gave up 3 bases and J gave up 8 bases, with 8 bases separating them.